These 12 T cell receptor beta chains came from one sample sequenced in a study of cytomegalovirus exposure and HLA in healthy donors. PCR was performed using 60 Vbeta and 13 Jbeta primers. This table comes from immunoSEQ multiplex PCR, and its TCRdb copy is limited to in-frame clones, with some not included. Here the sample spans about 190,000 clones, over 75% being singletons. The sequenced sample consisted of PBMCs. The receptors originated from a woman aged 45-65 years in good health and CMV-seropositive.

This chain connects TRBV6-5 to TRBJ2-5; a possible D gene is TRBD2 (5 bases). The V gene's germline CDR1 is MNHEY and CDR2 SVGAGI. Trimming shortened V by 6 bases and J by 8 bases, and 16 bases separated the two germline ends. This CDR3 has 13 residues. This CDR3 is CASRLDSRATQYF. The DNA for the CDR3 is TGTGCCAGCAGATTGGACTCCCGGGCTACCCAGTACTTC.

This chain uses TRBV9 with TRBJ1-4; 10 positions match TRBD1. The CDR3 totals 15 residues. V gave up 0 bases and J gave up 8 bases; unmatched junction bases: 4. Looked up from germline, CDR1 is SGDLS and CDR2 is YYNGEE. The DNA for the CDR3 is TGTGCCAGCAGCGTAGAGGGACAGGGGCTCGAAAAACTGTTTTTT. As protein: CASSVEGQGLEKLFF. Variable domain in full (rest from reference TRBV9 and TRBJ1-4): DSGVTQTPKHLITATGQRVTLRCSPRSGDLSVYWYQQSLDQGLQFLIQYYNGEERAKGNILERFSAQQFPDLHSELNLSSLELGDSALYFCASSVEGQGLEKLFFGSGTQLSVL.

The chain joins TRBV10-3 to TRBJ1-1; D possibly corresponds to TRBD1 (6 bases). The CDR3 has 15 residues. The V end was cut by 4 bases, the J end by 4 bases, with 16 bases between. The germline gives CDR1 ENHRY, CDR2 SYGVKD. The CDR3 here is CAISAQGGVFTEAFF. DNA for the CDR3: TGTGCCATCAGTGCACAGGGCGGCGTATTCACTGAAGCTTTCTTT.

The chain joins TRBV4-1 to TRBJ2-1; 10 nucleotides align to TRBD2. Trimming cost V 0 bases and J 3 bases; bases outside gene matches: 5. Germline assignment: CDR1 MGHRA and CDR2 YSYEKL. The CDR3 runs 17 residues. The CDR3 bases are TGCGCCAGCAGCCAAGAAGGGGGACTAGCGTACTACAATGAGCAGTTCTTC. Translated, it gives CASSQEGGLAYYNEQFF.

This chain uses TRBV19 with TRBJ2-6; 8 bases align to TRBD1. V gave up 5 bases and J gave up 6 bases; unmatched junction bases: 6. The V gene's germline CDR1 is LNHDA and CDR2 SQIVND (reference sequence). CDR3 length: 15 residues. CDR3 amino acids: CASSPQGALANVLTF. The CDR3, as DNA: TGTGCCAGTAGTCCCCAGGGGGCCCTGGCCAACGTCCTGACTTTC.

The J gene is TRBJ1-3, the V gene TRBV7-9; D is possibly TRBD1 (6 bases). Germline CDR1 reads SEHNR; CDR2 reads FQNEAQ (reference sequence). Trimming pared 5 bases from V and 4 bases from J, leaving 12 bases between. This CDR3 region has 14 residues. The CDR3 spells CASSLQGYGNTIYF. The CDR3 DNA follows: TGTGCCAGCAGCCTACAGGGATACGGAAACACCATATATTTT.

The chain is built from TRBV9 and TRBJ1-1, with D maybe TRBD1 (5 bases). There are 16 residues in the CDR3. CDR1 SGDLS and CDR2 YYNGEE come from the germline V gene. The ends were cut back, 5 bases at V and 7 bases at J, with 24 bases in the middle. The CDR3 nucleotides are TGTGCCAGCAGTTTAGCCCTGGGGGGGGAGTTAGGTGAAGCTTTCTTT. Translating gives CASSLALGGELGEAFF.

This clone was recorded only once. The chain uses TRBV7-6 and TRBJ1-5, with D perhaps matching TRBD1 (6 bases). The CDR3 contains 15 residues. V dropped 1 base and J dropped 6 bases, with 13 bases sitting between them. From germline, CDR1 is SGHVS and CDR2 FNYEAQ. The CDR3: CASSLGGGVAQPQHF. The CDR3 bases are TGTGCCAGCAGCTTAGGAGGGGGGGTGGCTCAGCCCCAGCATTTT.

In the case of this clone: The sample contains more than one DNA sequence encoding this CDR3. The chain links TRBV5-1 to TRBJ1-1; 10 bases map to TRBD1. CDR1 and CDR2 (germline): SGHRS, YFSETQ. The ends lost 5 bases at V and 5 bases at J; junction bases unmatched: 3. The CDR3 contains 13 residues. The CDR3 coding sequence is TGCGCCAGCAGGGGACAGGGGAATACTGAAGCTTTCTTT. Protein sequence: CASRGQGNTEAFF.

This sequence joins TRBV11-2 and TRBJ1-2; D ambiguous. V was clipped by 1 base and J by 8 bases, with 17 bases between them. The germline V gene encodes CDR1 SGHAT and CDR2 FQNNGV. The CDR3 runs 15 residues. DNA of the CDR3: TGTGCCAGCAGCTTAGTTCGGCCACCCCGAGGCGGCTACACCTTC. It translates to CASSLVRPPRGGYTF.

The CDR3 sequence is CASSLGLAGGTANTGELFF. The CDR3 nucleotides are TGTGCCAGCAGCTTGGGACTAGCGGGGGGGACCGCGAACACCGGGGAGCTGTTTTTT. The V gene is TRBV7-2, the J gene TRBJ2-2; 16 nucleotides match TRBD2. Germline loops: CDR1 SGHTA, CDR2 FQGNSA. CDR3 length: 19 residues. V shed 3 bases, J shed 0 bases, and the junction held 4 bases outside the gene matches.

The rearrangement uses TRBV25-1 and TRBJ1-2; D gene uncertain. The germline gives CDR1 MGHDK, CDR2 SYGVNS. This CDR3 has 13 residues. Trimming pared 5 bases from V and 2 bases from J, leaving 9 bases between. This CDR3 is CASSTPENYGYTF. CDR3 sequence (DNA): TGTGCCAGCAGTACTCCTGAGAACTATGGCTACACCTTC.